This TCR beta chain was recovered during a study of control samples from healthy donors and cancer patients. The repertoire was sequenced with immunoSEQ multiplex PCR; TCRdb's copy has only in-frame clones and lacks some. The sample carries about 51,000 clones, 80% recorded once. V was clipped by 3 bases and J by 8 bases; unmatched bases: 8. CDR1 and CDR2 (germline): LNHNV, YYDKDF (reference sequence). The CDR3 consists of 16 residues. Input material: blood. The V gene is TRBV15, the J gene TRBJ2-2; the match to TRBD2 covers 11 bases. The sequence derives from a man between 65 and 85 years old in good health. CDR3 nucleotide sequence: TGTGCCACCAGCAGGGGACTAGCGGAGAAAGGGGGGGAGCTGTTTTTT. It translates to CATSRGLAEKGGELFF.